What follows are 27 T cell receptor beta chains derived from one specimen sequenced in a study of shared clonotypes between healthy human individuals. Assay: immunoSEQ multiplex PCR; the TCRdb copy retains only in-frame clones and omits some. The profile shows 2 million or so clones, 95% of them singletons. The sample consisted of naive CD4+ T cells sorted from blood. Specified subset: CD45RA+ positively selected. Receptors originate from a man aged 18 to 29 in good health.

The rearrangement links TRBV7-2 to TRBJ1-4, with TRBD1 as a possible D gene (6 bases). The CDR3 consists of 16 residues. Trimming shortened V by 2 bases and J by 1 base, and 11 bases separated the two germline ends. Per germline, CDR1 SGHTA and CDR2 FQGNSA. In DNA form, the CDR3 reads TGTGCCAGCAGCTTAAGTGGGGGCGTAACTAATGAAAAACTGTTTTTT. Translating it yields CASSLSGGVTNEKLFF.

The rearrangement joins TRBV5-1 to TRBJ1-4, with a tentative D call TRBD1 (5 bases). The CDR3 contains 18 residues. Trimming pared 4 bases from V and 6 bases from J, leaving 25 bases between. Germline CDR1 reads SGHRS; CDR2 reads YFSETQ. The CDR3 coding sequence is TGCGCCAGCAGCCCCCGGGGACGAACAGTGGGAACGGATGAAAAACTGTTTTTT. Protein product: CASSPRGRTVGTDEKLFF.

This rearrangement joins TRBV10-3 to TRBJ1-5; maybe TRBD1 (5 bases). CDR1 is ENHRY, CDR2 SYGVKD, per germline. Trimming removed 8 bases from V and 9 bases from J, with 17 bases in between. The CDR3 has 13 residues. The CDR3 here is CAIGEGQQGPQHF. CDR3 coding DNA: TGTGCCATCGGGGAGGGGCAGCAGGGGCCCCAGCATTTT.

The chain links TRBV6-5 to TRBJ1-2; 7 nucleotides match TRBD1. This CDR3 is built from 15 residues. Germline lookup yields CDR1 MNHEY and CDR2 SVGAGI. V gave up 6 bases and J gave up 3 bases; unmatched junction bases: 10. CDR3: CASSPRRDSYYGYTF. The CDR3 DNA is TGTGCCAGCAGCCCCCGTCGGGACAGCTACTATGGCTACACCTTC.

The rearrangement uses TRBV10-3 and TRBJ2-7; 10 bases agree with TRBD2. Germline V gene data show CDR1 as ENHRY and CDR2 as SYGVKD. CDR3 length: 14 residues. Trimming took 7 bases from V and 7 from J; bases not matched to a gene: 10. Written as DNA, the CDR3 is TGTGCCATCAAGGAAGCGGGGGGGCAATGGGAGCAGTACTTC. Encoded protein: CAIKEAGGQWEQYF.

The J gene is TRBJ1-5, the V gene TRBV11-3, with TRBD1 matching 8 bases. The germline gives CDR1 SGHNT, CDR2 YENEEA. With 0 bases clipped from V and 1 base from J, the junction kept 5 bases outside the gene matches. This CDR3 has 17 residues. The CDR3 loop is CASSLDRTGSSNQPQHF. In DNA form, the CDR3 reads TGTGCCAGCAGCTTAGACAGGACAGGGTCAAGCAATCAGCCCCAGCATTTT.

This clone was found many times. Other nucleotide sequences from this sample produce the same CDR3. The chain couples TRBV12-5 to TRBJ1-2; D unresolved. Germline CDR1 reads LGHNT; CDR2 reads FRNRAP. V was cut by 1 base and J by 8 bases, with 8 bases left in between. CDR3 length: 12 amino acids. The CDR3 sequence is CASGLDIMGYTF. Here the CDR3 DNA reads TGTGCTAGTGGTTTGGATATTATGGGCTACACCTTC.

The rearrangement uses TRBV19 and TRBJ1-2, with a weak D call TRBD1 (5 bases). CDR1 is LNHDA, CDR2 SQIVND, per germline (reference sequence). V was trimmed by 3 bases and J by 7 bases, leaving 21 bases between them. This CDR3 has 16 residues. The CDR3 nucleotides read TGTGCCAGTAGTATGCGGATCGGGACGCAAGAGAGTGGCTACACCTTC. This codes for CASSMRIGTQESGYTF.

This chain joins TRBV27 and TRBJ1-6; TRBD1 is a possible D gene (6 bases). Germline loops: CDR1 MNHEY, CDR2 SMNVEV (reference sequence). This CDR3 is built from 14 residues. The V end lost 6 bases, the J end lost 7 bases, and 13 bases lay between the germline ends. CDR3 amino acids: CASRTDRENSPLHF. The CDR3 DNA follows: TGTGCCAGCAGAACGGACAGAGAGAATTCACCCCTCCACTTT.

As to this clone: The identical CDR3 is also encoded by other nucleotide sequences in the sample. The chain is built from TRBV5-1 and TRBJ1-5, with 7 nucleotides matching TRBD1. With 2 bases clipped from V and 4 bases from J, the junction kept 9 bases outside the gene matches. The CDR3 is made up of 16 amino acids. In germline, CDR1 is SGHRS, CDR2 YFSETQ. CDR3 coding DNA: TGCGCCAGCAGCTTCAGCGCAGGGGGAAATAATCAGCCCCAGCATTTT. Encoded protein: CASSFSAGGNNQPQHF.

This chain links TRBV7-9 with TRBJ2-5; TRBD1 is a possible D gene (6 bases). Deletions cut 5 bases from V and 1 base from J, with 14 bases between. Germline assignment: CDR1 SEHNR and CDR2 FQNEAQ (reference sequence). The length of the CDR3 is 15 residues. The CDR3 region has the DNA TGTGCCAGCAGCGGATTAGGGGGAAGCCAAGAGACCCAGTACTTC. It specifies CASSGLGGSQETQYF.

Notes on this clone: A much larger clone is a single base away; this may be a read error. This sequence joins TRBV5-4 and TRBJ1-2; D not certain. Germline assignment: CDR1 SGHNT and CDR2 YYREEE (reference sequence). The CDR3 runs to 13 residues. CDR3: CASSSGQLYGYAF. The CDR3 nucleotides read TGTGCCAGCAGCTCCGGGCAGCTCTATGGCTACGCCTTC.

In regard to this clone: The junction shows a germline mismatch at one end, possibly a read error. DNA for the CDR3: TGTGCTAGCAGCTTGGCTCAAGATCAGCCCCAGCATTTT. Amino acid sequence: CASSLAQDQPQHF. The chain couples TRBV7-7 to TRBJ1-5; D is uncertain. The CDR3 extends over 13 amino acids. The germline V gene has CDR1 SSHAT and CDR2 FNYEAQ (reference sequence).

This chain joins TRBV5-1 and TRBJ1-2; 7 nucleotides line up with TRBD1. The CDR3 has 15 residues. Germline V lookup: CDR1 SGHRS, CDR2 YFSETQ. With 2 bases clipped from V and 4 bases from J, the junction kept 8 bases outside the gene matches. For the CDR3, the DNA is TGCGCCAGCAGCTTCGGTGGAGGGGGCGCCTATGGCTACACCTTC. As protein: CASSFGGGGAYGYTF. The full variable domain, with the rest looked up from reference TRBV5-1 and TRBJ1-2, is KAGVTQTPRYLIKTRGQQVTLSCSPISGHRSVSWYQQTPGQGLQFLFEYFSETQRNKGNFPGRFSGRQFSNSRSEMNVSTLELGDSALYLCASSFGGGGAYGYTFGSGTRLTVV.

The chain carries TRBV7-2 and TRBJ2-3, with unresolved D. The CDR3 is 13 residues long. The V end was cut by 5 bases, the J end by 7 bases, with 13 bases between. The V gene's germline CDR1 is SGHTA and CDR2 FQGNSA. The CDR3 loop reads CASSRVGLNTQYF. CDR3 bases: TGTGCCAGCAGCCGTGTGGGGTTGAATACGCAGTATTTT.

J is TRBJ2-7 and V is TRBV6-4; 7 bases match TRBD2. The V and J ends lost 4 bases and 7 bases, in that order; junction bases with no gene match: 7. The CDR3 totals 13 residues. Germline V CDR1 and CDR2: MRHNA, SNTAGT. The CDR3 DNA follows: TGTGCCAGCAGTGGGAAAGCGGGGTTAGAGCAGTACTTC. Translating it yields CASSGKAGLEQYF.

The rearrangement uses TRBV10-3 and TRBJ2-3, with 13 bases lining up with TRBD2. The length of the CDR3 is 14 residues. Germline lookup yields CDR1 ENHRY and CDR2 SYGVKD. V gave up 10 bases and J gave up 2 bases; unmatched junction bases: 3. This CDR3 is CATGTSGTTDTQYF. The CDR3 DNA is TGTGCCACCGGGACTAGCGGGACCACAGATACGCAGTATTTT.

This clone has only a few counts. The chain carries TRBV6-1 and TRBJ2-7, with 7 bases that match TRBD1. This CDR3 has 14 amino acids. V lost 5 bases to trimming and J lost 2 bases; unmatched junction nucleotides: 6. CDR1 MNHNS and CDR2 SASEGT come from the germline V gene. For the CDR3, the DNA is TGTGCCAGCAGTCAAAGACAGGGCACCTACGAGCAGTACTTC. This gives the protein CASSQRQGTYEQYF.

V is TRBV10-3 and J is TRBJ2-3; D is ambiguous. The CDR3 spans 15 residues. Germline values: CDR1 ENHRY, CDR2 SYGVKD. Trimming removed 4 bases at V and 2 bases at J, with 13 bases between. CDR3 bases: TGTGCCATCAGTGCAGGACGGTCGAACACAGATACGCAGTATTTT. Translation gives CAISAGRSNTDTQYF.

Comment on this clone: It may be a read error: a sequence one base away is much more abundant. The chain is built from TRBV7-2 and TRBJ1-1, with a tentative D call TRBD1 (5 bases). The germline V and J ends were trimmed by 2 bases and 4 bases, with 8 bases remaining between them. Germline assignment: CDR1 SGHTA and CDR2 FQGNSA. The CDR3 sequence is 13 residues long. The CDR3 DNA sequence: TGTGCCAGCAGCTTATCGGGGGGCACTGAAGCTTTCTTT. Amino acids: CASSLSGGTEAFF.

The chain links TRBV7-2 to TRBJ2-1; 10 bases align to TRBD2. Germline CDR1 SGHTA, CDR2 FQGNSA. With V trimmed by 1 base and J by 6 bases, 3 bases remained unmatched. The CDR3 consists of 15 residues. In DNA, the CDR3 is TGTGCCAGCAGCTTAGTGAGCGGGAGGGTCAATGAGCAGTTCTTC. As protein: CASSLVSGRVNEQFF.

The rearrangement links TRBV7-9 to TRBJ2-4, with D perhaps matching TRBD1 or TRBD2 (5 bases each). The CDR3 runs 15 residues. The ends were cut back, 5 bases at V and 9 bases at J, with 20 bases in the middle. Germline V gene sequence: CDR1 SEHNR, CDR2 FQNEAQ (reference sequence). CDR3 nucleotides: TGTGCCAGCAGCCAACAGTCAGCCGGGGCCGGCATTCAGTACTTC. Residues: CASSQQSAGAGIQYF.

CDR3 nucleotides: TGCGCCAGCAGCCAAGAAGGGGGGTCCACCTACGAGCAGTACTTC. Its protein is CASSQEGGSTYEQYF. The chain links TRBV4-3 to TRBJ2-7, with D perhaps TRBD1 or TRBD2 (6 bases each). This CDR3 comprises 15 residues. V lost 0 bases to trimming and J lost 2 bases, with 11 bases between them. Germline assignment: CDR1 LGHNA and CDR2 YSLEER.

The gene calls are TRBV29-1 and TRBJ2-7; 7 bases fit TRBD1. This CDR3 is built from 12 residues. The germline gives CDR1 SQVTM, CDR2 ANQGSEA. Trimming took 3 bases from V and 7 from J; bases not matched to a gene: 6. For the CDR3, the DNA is TGCAGCGTTGACAGGGGGTCGGGAGAGCAGTACTTC. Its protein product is CSVDRGSGEQYF.

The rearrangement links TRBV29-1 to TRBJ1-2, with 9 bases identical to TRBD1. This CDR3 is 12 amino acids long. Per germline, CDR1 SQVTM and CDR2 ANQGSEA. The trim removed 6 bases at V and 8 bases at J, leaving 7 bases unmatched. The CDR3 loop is CSVFRQGGGYTF. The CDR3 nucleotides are TGCAGCGTATTTAGACAGGGGGGCGGCTACACCTTC. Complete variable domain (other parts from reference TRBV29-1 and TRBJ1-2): SAVISQKPSRDICQRGTSLTIQCQVDSQVTMMFWYRQQPGQSLTLIATANQGSEATYESGFVIDKFPISRPNLTFSTLTVSNMSPEDSSIYLCSVFRQGGGYTFGSGTRLTVV.

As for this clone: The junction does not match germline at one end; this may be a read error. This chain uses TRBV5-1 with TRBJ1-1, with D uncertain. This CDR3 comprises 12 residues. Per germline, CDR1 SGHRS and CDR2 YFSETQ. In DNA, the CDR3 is TGCGCCAGTAGCTTCTGGGGTGATGAAGCTTTCTTT. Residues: CASSFWGDEAFF.

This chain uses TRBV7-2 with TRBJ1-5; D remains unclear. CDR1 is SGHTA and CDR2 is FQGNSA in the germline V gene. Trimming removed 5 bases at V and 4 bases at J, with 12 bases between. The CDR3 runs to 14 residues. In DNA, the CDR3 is TGTGCCAGCAGCCTAGGACCGTTAAATCAGCCCCAGCATTTT. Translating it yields CASSLGPLNQPQHF.